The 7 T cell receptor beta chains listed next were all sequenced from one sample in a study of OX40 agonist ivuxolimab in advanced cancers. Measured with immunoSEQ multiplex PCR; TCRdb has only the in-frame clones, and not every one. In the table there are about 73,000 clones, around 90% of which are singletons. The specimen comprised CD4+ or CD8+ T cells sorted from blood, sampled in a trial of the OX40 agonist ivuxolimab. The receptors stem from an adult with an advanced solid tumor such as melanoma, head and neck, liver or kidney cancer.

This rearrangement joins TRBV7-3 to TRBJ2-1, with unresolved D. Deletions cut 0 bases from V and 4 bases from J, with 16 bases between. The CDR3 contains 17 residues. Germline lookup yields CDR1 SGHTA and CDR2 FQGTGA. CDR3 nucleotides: TGTGCCAGCAGCTTAACGGGGTTCACTCCCGCTTACAATGAGCAGTTCTTC. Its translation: CASSLTGFTPAYNEQFF.

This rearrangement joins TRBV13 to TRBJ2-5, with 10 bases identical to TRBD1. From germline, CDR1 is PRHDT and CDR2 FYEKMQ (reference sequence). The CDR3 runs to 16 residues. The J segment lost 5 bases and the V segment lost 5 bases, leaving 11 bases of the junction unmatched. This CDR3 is CASSLRFGTGDETQYF. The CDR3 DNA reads TGTGCCAGCAGCCTCCGTTTCGGGACAGGGGACGAGACCCAGTACTTC.

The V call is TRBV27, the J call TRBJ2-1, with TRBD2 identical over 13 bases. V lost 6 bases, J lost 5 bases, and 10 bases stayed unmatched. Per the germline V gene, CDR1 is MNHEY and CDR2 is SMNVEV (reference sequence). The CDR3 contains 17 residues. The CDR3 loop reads CASRLHPTSGGDNEQFF. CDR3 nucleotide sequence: TGTGCCAGCAGGTTACACCCCACTAGCGGGGGGGACAATGAGCAGTTCTTC.

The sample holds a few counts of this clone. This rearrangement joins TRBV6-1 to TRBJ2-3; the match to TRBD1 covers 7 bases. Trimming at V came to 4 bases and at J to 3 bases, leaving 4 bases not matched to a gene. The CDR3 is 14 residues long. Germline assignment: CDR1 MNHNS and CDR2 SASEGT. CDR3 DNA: TGTGCCAGCAGTGCAGGGGGAGCGACAGATACGCAGTATTTT. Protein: CASSAGGATDTQYF.

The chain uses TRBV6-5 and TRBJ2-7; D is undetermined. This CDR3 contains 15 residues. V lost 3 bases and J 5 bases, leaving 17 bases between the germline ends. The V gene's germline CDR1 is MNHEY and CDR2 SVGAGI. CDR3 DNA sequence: TGTGCCAGCAGTTATGGCCTGGAAGTCCGAGACGAGCAGTACTTC. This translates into CASSYGLEVRDEQYF.

The CDR3 is CASSWATGGRSDTQYF. CDR3 DNA: TGTGCCAGCAGCTGGGCGACAGGGGGCCGCTCAGATACGCAGTATTTT. The rearrangement uses TRBV5-8 and TRBJ2-3; 10 bases align to TRBD1. V lost 3 bases to trimming and J lost 4 bases; unmatched junction nucleotides: 8. The CDR3 length is 16 residues. Germline V CDR1 and CDR2: SGHTS, YDEGEE.

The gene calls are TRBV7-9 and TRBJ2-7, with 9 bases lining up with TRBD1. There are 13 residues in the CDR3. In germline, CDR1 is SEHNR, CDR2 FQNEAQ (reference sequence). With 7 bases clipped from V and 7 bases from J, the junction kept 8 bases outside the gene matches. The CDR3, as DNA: TGTGCCAGCACAGCACAGGGGGCTGGGGAGCAGTACTTC. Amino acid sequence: CASTAQGAGEQYF.